A selection of T cell receptor beta chains follows, all from one sample in a study of cytotoxic CD8 clonotypes in ibrutinib-treated CLL. Only in-frame clones appear in the TCRdb table, and some are missing; sequencing was by immunoSEQ multiplex PCR. The table includes about 120,000 clones, 58% detected once. Sequences were derived from PBMCs, sampled after 24 months of ibrutinib treatment. These TCRs come from a human donor with chronic lymphocytic leukemia. Both conserved end residues are trimmed from each CDR3. Size is omitted from some rows. Given values are once, few, many or a class for expanded clones.

14 few TRBJ2-5 TRBV9 ASSVAPDRGRETQY
8 few TRBJ2-5 TRBV6-1 ALGQETQY
11 - TRBJ2-7 TRBV6-5 ASSNLWGDEQY
11 - TRBJ2-1 TRBV5-8 ASSGGTSSEQF
13 - TRBJ2-3 TRBV5-1 ASSASGGKQDTQY
11 - TRBJ1-1 TRBV5-1 ASRPDRDTEAF
14 - TRBJ2-3 TRBV5-6 ASSFPGGAGTDTQY
14 - TRBJ2-3 TRBV29-1 SVEDPRGRNLRTQY
12 - TRBJ2-7 TRBV2 ASRGQGSSYEQY
14 - TRBJ1-3 TRBV11-2 ASSLNPGGSGNTIY
11 - TRBJ1-2 TRBV29-1 SVEGTTGYGYT
13 once TRBJ1-3 TRBV5-4 ASSRDNYSGNTIY
13 few TRBJ2-7 TRBV10-3 AISQGQGVTYEQY
13 - TRBJ1-4 TRBV5-5 ASSLVRQINEKLF
12 - TRBJ1-1 TRBV21-1 ASSRLQLNTEAF
11 - TRBJ1-1 TRBV18 ASSRTGDTEAF
11 - TRBJ1-1 TRBV19 ASLQGRGTEAF
11 many TRBJ2-5 TRBV5-1 ASSLDRAETQY
15 - TRBJ2-5 TRBV7-6 ASSLVYSGTGEETQY
12 - TRBJ2-7 TRBV7-2 ASSPTGTAYEQY